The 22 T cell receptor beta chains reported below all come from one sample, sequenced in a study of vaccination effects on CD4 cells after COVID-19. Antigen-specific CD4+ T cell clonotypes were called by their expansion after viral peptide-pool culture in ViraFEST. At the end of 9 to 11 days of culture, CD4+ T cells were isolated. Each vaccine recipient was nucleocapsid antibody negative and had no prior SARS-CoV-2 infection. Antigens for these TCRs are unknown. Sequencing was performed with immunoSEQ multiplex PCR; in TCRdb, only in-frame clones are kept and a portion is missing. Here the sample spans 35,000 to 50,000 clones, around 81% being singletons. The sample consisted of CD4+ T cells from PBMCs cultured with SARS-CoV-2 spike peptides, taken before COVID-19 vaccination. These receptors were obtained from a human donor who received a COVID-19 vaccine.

CDR3 DNA: TGTGCCAGCCGCTCCGGGACTGCTAACACCGGGGAGCTGTTTTTT. The encoded protein is CASRSGTANTGELFF. The chain is built from TRBV2 and TRBJ2-2; a weak D match, TRBD2 (6 bases). V was trimmed by 8 bases and J by 2 bases, leaving 15 bases between them. This CDR3 comprises 15 residues. The V gene's germline CDR1 is SNHLY and CDR2 FYNNEI.

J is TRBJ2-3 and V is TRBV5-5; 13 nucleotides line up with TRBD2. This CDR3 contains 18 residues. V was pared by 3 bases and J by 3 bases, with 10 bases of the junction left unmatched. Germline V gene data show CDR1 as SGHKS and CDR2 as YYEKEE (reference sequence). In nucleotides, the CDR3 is TGTGCCAGCAGCTCGGTTAGGACTAGCGGGGGCGGAACAGATACGCAGTATTTT. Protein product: CASSSVRTSGGGTDTQYF.

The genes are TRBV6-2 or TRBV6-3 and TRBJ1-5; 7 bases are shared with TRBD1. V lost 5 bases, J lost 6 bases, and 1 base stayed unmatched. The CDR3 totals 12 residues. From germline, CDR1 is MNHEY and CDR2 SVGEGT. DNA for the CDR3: TGTGCCAGCAGTACAGGGGTTCAGCCCCAGCATTTT. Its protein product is CASSTGVQPQHF.

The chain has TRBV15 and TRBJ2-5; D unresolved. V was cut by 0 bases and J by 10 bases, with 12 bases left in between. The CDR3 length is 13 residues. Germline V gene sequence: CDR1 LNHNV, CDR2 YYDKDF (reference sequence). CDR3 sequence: CATSRDNSDGQYF. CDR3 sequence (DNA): TGTGCCACCAGCAGAGACAACTCGGACGGCCAGTACTTC.

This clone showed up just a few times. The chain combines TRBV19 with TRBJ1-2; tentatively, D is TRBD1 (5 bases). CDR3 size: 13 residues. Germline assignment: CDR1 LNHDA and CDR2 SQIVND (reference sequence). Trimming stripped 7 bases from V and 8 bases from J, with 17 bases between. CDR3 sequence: CASNLTPRGGYTF. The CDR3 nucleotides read TGTGCCAGTAACCTGACTCCTAGGGGAGGCTACACCTTC.

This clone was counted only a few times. CDR3 in DNA: TGTGCCAGCAGCCTGGGACAGTGGACCTACGAGCAGTACGTC. Its translation is CASSLGQWTYEQYV. The chain combines TRBV7-3 with TRBJ2-7; 7 positions match TRBD1. The CDR3 runs 14 residues. Germline V gives CDR1 SGHTA, CDR2 FQGTGA. The ends lost 5 bases at V and 2 bases at J; junction bases unmatched: 6.

The CDR3 DNA is TGTGCCAGCAGCCAATGGTTGGCTAGCGGGGGGTCTAGCACAGATACGCAGTATTTT. Residues: CASSQWLASGGSSTDTQYF. This chain joins TRBV3-1 (or the pseudogene TRBV3-2) and TRBJ2-3; 11 positions agree with TRBD2. CDR3 size: 19 residues. CDR1 and CDR2 (germline): LGHDT, YNNKEL (reference sequence). V shed 2 bases and J 0 bases; nucleotides not matched to a gene: 10.

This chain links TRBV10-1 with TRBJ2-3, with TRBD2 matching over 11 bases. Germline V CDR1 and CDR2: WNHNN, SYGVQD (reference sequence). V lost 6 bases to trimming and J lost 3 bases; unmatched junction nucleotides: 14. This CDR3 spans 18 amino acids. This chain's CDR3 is CASRVRLAGLAFTDTQYF. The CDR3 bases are TGCGCCAGCAGGGTTAGACTAGCGGGGTTAGCTTTTACAGATACGCAGTATTTT.

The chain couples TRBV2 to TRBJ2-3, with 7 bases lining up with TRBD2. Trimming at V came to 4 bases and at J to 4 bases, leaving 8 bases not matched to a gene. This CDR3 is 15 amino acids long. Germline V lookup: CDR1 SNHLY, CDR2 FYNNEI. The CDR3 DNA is TGTGCCAGCAGTGTTCGTGGCGGGGGACCAGATACGCAGTATTTT. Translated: CASSVRGGGPDTQYF.

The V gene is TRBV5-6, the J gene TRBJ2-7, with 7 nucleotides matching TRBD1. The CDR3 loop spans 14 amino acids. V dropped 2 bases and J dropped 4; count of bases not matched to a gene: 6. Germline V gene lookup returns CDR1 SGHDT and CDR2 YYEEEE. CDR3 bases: TGTGCCAGCAGCTTTGGCAGGGGGTATTACGAGCAGTACGTC. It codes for CASSFGRGYYEQYV.

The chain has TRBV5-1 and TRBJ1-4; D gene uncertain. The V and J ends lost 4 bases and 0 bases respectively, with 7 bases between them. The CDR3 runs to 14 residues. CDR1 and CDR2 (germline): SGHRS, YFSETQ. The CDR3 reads CASSLQTTNEKLFF. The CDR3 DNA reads TGCGCCAGCAGCCTACAGACAACTAATGAAAAACTGTTTTTT. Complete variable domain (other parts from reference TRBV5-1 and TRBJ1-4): KAGVTQTPRYLIKTRGQQVTLSCSPISGHRSVSWYQQTPGQGLQFLFEYFSETQRNKGNFPGRFSGRQFSNSRSEMNVSTLELGDSALYLCASSLQTTNEKLFFGSGTQLSVL.

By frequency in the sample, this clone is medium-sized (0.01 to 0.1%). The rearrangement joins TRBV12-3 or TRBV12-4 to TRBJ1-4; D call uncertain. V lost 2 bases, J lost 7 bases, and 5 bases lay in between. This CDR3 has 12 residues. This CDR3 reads CASSLLGEKLFF. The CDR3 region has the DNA TGTGCCAGCAGTTTATTGGGTGAAAAACTGTTTTTT.

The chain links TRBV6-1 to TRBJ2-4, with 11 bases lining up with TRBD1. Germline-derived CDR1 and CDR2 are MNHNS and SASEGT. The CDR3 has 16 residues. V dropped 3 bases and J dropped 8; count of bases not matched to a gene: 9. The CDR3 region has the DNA TGTGCCAGCAGTGAGATGAGGACAGGGGGCGCGGACATTCAGTACTTC. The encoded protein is CASSEMRTGGADIQYF.

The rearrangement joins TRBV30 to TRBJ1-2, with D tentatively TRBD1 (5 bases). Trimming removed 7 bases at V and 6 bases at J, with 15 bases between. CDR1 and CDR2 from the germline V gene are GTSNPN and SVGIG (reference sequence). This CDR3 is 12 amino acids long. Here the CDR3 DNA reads TGTGCCTCCCCCTCGGGGCCCAATGGCTACACCTTC. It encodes CASPSGPNGYTF.

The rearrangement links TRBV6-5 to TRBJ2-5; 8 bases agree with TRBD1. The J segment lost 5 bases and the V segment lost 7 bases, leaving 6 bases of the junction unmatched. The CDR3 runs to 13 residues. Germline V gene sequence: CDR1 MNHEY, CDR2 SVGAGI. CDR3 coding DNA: TGTGCCAGCAACCCTGACAGGGGTGAGACCCAGTACTTC. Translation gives CASNPDRGETQYF.

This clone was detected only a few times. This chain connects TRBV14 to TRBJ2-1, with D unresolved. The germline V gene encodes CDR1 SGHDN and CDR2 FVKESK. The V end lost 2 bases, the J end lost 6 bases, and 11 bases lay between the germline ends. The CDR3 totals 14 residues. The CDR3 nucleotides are TGTGCCAGCAGCCAATGGCTAACCGGCAATGAGCAGTTCTTC. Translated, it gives CASSQWLTGNEQFF.

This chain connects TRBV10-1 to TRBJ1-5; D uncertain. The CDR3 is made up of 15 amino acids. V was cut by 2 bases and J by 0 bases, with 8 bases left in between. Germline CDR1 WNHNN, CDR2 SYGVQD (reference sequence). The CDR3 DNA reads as TGCGCCAGCAGTGAGATAGGGTATAGCAATCAGCCCCAGCATTTT. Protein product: CASSEIGYSNQPQHF.

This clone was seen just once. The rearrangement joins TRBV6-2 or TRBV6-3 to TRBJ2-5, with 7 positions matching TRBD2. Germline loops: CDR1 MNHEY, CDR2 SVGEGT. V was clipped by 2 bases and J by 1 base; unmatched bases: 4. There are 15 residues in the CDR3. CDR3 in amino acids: CASSYDSSGQETQYF. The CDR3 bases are TGTGCCAGCAGTTACGATTCTAGCGGCCAAGAGACCCAGTACTTC.

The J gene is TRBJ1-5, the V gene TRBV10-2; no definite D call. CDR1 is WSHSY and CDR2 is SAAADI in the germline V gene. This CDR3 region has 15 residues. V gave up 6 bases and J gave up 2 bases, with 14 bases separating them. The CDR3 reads CASSPLDGGNQPQHF. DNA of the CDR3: TGCGCCAGCAGCCCCCTTGACGGGGGCAATCAGCCCCAGCATTTT.

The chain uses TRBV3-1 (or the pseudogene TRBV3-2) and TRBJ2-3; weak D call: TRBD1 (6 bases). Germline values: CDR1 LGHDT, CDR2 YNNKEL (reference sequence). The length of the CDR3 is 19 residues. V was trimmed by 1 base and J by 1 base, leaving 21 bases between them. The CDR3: CASSQVLAPTGLGTDTQYF. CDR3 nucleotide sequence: TGTGCCAGCAGCCAAGTCCTTGCACCCACAGGGCTAGGCACAGATACGCAGTATTTT.

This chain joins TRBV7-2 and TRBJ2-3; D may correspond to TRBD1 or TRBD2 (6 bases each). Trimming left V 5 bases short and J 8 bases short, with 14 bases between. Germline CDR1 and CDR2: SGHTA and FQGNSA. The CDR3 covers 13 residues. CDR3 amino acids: CASSPGAQRTQYF. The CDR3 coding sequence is TGTGCCAGCAGCCCGGGGGCCCAGCGTACGCAGTATTTT.

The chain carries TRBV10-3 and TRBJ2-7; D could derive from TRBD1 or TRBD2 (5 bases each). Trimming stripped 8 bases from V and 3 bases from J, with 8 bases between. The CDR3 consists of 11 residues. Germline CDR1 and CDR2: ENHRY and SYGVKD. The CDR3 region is CAIGDGYEQYV. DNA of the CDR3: TGTGCCATCGGGGACGGCTACGAGCAGTACGTC.